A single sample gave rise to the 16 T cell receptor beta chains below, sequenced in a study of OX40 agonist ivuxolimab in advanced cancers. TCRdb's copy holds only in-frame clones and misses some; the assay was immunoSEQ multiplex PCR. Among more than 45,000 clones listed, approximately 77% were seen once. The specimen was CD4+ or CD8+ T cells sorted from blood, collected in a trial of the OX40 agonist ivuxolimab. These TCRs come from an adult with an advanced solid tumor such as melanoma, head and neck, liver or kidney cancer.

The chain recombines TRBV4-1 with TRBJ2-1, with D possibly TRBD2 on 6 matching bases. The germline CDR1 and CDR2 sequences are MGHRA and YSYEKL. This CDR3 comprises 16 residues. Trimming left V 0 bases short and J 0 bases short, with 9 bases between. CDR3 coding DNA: TGCGCCAGCAGCCAAGATCTAGCGTTCTCCTACAATGAGCAGTTCTTC. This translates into CASSQDLAFSYNEQFF.

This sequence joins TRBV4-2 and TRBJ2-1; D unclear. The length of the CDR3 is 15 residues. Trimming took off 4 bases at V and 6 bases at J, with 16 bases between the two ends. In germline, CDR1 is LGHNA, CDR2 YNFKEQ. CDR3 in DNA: TGTGCCAGCAGCCCTACGGAGTCTTTTAGCAATGAGCAGTTCTTC. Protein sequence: CASSPTESFSNEQFF.

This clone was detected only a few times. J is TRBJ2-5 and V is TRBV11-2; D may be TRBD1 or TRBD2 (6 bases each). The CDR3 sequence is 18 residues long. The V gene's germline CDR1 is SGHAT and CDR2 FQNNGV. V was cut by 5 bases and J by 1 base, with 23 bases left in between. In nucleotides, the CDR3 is TGTGCCAGCAGCACACAGGGACCCTGGGCCGGGGGCCAAGAGACCCAGTACTTC. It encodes CASSTQGPWAGGQETQYF. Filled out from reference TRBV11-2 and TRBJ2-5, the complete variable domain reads EAGVAQSPRYKIIEKRQSVAFWCNPISGHATLYWYQQILGQGPKLLIQFQNNGVVDDSQLPKDRFSAERLKGVDSTLKIQPAKLEDSAVYLCASSTQGPWAGGQETQYFGPGTRLLVL.

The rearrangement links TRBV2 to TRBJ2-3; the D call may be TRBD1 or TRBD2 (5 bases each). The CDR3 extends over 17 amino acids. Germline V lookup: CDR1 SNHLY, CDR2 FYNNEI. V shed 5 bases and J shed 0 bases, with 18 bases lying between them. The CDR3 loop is CASSTRGPGWSTDTQYF. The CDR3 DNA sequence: TGTGCCAGCAGTACTCGGGGTCCAGGGTGGAGCACAGATACGCAGTATTTT.

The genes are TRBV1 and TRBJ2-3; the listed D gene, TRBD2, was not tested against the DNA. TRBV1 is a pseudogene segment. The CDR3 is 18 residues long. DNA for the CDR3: TGCACCAGCAGCCAAGACTCGACTAGTCCCTGGGGCACAGATACGCAGTATTTT. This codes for CTSSQDSTSPWGTDTQYF.

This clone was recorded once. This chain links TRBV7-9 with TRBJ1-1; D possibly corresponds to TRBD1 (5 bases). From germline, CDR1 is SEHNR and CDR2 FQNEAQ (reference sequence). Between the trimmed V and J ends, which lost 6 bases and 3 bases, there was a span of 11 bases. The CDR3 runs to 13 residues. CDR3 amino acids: CASRLQEDTEAFF. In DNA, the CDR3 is TGTGCCAGCAGGTTACAGGAGGACACTGAAGCTTTCTTT.

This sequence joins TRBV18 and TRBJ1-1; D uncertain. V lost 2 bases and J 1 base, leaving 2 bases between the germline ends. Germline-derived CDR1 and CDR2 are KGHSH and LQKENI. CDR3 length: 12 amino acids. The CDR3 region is CASSPENTEAFF. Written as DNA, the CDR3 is TGTGCCAGCTCACCAGAGAACACTGAAGCTTTCTTT.

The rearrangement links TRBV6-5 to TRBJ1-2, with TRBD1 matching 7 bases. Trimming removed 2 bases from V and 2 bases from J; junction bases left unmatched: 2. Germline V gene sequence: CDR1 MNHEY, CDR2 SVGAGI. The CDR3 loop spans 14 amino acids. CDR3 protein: CASSYGRGNYGYTF. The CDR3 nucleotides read TGTGCCAGCAGTTACGGCAGGGGGAACTATGGCTACACCTTC.

CDR3 DNA sequence: TGTGCCAGCAGCCTACAGCGGGGGCCTAATGAAAAACTGTTTTTT. This gives the protein CASSLQRGPNEKLFF. V is TRBV7-8 and J is TRBJ1-4, with D perhaps TRBD1 (6 bases). Germline V gene sequence: CDR1 SGHVS, CDR2 FQNEAQ. V lost 5 bases and J 3 bases, leaving 13 bases between the germline ends. The CDR3 runs 15 residues.

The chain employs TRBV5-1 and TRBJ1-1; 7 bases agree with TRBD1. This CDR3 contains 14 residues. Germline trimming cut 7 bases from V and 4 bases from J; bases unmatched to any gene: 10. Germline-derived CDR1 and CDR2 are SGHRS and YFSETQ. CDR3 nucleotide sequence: TGCGCCAGCGAGAGCTCAGGGGGAGGCACTGAAGCTTTCTTT. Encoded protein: CASESSGGGTEAFF. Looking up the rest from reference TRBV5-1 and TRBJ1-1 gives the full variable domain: KAGVTQTPRYLIKTRGQQVTLSCSPISGHRSVSWYQQTPGQGLQFLFEYFSETQRNKGNFPGRFSGRQFSNSRSEMNVSTLELGDSALYLCASESSGGGTEAFFGQGTRLTVV.

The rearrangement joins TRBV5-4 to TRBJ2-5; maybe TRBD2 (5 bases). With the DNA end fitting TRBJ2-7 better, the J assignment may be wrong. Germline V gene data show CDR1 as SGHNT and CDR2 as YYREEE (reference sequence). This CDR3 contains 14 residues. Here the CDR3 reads CASSRRGLSYEQYF. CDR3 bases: TGTGCCAGCAGCCGTCGCGGGCTTTCCTACGAGCAGTACTTC.

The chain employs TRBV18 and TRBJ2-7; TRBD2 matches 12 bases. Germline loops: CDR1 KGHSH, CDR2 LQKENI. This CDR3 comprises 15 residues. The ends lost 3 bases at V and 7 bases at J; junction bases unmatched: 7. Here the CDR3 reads CASSPRLAGEREQYF. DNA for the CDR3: TGTGCCAGCTCACCCCGACTAGCGGGAGAACGTGAGCAGTACTTC.

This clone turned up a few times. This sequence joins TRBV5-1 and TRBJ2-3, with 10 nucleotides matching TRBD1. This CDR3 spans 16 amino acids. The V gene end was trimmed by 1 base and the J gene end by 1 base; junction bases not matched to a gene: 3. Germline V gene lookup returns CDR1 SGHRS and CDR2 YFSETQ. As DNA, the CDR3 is TGCGCCAGCAGCTTGTGGACAGGGGGTCGCACAGATACGCAGTATTTT. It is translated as CASSLWTGGRTDTQYF.

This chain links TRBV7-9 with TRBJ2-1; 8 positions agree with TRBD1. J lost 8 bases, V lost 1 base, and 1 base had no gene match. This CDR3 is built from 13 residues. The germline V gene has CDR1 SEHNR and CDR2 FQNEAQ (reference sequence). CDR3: CASSLGQGYEQFF. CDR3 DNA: TGTGCCAGCAGCTTAGGACAGGGGTATGAGCAGTTCTTC.

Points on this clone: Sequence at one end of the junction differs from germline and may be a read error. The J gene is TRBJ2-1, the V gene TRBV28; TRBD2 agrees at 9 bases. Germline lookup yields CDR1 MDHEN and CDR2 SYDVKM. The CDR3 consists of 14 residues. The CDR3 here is CASSLRRASGTVVF. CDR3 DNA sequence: TGTGCCAGCAGTTTAAGGAGGGCTAGCGGGACTGTGGTCTTC.

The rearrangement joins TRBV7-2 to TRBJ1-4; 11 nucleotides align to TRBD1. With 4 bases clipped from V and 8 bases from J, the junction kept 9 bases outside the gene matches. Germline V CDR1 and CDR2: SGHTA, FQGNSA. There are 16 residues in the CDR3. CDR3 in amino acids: CASSSWTGGAGEKLFF. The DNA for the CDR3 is TGTGCCAGCAGCTCCTGGACAGGGGGCGCGGGGGAAAAACTGTTTTTT.